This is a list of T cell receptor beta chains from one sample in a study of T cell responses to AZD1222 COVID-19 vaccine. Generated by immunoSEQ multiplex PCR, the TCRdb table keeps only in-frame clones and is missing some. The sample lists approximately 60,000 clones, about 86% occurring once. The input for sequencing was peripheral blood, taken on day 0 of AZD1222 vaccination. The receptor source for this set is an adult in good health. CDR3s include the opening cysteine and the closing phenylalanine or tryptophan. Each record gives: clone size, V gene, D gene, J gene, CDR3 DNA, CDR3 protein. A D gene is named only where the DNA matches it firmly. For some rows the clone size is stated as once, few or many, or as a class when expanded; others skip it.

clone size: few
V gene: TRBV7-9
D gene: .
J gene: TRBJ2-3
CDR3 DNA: TGTGCCAGCAGCCTTATCGGGGGTGGGTATTTT
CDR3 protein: CASSLIGGGYF

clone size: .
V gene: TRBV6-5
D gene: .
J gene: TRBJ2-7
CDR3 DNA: TGTGCCAGCAGGGGACGGGTTGACGAGCAGTACTTC
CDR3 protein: CASRGRVDEQYF

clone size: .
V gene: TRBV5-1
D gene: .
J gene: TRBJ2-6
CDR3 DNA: TGCGCCAGCAGCTTGGCTACCGGGGGCTCTGGGGCCAACGTCCTGACTTTC
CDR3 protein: CASSLATGGSGANVLTF

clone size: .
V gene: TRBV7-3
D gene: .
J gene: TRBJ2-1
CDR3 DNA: TGTGCCAGCAGCTTCAGTCGGAACCAGTACAATGAGCAGTTCTTC
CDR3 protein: CASSFSRNQYNEQFF

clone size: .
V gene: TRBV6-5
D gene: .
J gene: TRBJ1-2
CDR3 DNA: TGTGCCAGCAGTTATCAAGGAAACTATGGCTACACCTTC
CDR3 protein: CASSYQGNYGYTF

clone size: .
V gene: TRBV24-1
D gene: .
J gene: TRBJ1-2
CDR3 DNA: TGTGCCACCAGTGATCCGTGGGGGGGGAACTATGGCTACACCTTC
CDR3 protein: CATSDPWGGNYGYTF

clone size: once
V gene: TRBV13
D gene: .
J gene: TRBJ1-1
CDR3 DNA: TGTGCCAGCAGCTTAAAGGACGCTGAAGCTTTCTTT
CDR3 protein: CASSLKDAEAFF

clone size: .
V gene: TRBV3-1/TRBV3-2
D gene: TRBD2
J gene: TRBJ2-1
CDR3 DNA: TGTGCCAGCAGCCAAGAGGGTAGGACTAGCGGAAAAGAACCTGAGCAGTTCTTC
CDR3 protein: CASSQEGRTSGKEPEQFF

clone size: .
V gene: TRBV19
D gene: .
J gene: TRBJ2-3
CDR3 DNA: TGTGCCAGTAGTATAGATCCGACAGGTACAGATACGCAGTATTTT
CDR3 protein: CASSIDPTGTDTQYF

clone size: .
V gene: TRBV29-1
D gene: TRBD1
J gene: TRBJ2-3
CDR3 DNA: TGCAGCGTTGAGGGAAGACAGGGGAGCGCAGATACGCAGTATTTT
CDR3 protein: CSVEGRQGSADTQYF

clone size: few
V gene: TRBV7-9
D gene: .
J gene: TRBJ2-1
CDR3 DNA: TGTGCCAGCAGATCCTCCGACAATGAGCAGTTCTTC
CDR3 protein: CASRSSDNEQFF

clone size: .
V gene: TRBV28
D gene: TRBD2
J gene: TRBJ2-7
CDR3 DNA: TGTGCCAGCAGTCCCCAAAGCGGGAGAAACTCCTACGAGCAGTACTTC
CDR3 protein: CASSPQSGRNSYEQYF

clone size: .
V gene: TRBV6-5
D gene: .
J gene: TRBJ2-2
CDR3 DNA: TGTGCCAGCAGTCCTGAGGATCGGCATACCGGGGAGCTGTTTTTT
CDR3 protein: CASSPEDRHTGELFF

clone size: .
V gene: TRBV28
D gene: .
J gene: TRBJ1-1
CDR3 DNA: TGTGCCAGCGGCCGTTTGAAATACACTGAAGCTTTCTTT
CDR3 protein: CASGRLKYTEAFF

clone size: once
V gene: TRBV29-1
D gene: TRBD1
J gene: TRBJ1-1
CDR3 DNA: TGCAGCGTTGGTGGGGGACAGCTGAACACTGAAGCTTTCTTT
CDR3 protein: CSVGGGQLNTEAFF

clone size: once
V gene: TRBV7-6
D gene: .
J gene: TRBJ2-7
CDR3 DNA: TGTGCCAGCAGCCCCGGATACGAGCAGTACTTC
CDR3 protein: CASSPGYEQYF

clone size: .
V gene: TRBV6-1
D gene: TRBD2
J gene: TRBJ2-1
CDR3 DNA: TGTGCCAGCAGTGAAGCTAGCGGGTTGGGTTACAATGAGCAGTTCTTC
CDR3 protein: CASSEASGLGYNEQFF

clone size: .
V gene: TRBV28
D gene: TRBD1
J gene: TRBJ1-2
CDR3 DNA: TGTGCCAGCAGTCCAACCCGGGACAGTTATGGCTACACCTTC
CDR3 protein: CASSPTRDSYGYTF

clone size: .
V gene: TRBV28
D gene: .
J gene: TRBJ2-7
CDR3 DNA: TGTGCCAGCAGTCCGACCTACGAGCAGTACTTC
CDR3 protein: CASSPTYEQYF

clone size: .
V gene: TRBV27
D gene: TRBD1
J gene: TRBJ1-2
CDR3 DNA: TGTGCCAGCAGTGCACAGGGGGGGGGCGACTATGGCTACACCTTC
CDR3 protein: CASSAQGGGDYGYTF

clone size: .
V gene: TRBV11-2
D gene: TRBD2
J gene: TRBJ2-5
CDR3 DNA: TGTGCCAGCAGCTTAGGTAGCGGGAGGCCCCAAGAGACCCAGTACTTC
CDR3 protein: CASSLGSGRPQETQYF

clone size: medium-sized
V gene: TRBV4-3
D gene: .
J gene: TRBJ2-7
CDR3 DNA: TGCGCCAGCAGCCAAGGAAGGTATTACGAGCAGTACTTC
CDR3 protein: CASSQGRYYEQYF

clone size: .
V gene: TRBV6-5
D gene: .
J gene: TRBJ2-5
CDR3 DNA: TGTGCCAGCAGTTACGGGGTGGAGACCCAGTACTTC
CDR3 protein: CASSYGVETQYF

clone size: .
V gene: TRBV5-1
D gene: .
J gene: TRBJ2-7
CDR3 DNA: TGCGCCAGCAGGCATCAGGCGAGACCAAGGGAGCAGTACTTC
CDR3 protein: CASRHQARPREQYF

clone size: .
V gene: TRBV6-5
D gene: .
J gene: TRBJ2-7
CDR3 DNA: TGTGCCAGCAGCCGACTAGACGAGCAGTACTTC
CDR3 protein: CASSRLDEQYF

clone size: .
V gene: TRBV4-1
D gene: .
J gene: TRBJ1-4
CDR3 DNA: TGCGCCAGCAGCCCCTCGGGGGCACGGGTTGAAAAACTGTTTTTT
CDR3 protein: CASSPSGARVEKLFF

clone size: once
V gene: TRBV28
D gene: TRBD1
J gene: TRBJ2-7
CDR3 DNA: TGTGCCAGCAACCCCATGACAGGGGACGAGCAGTACTTC
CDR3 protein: CASNPMTGDEQYF

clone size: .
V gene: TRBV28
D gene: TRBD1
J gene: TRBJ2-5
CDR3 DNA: TGTGCCAGCAGTCGCGGACAGGGGGCCGGTCGTATTGAGACCCAGTACTTC
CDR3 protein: CASSRGQGAGRIETQYF

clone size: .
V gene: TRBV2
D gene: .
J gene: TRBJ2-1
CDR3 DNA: TGTGCCAGCACATCTTCCCCAAGCTCCTACAATGAGCAGTTCTTC
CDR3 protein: CASTSSPSSYNEQFF

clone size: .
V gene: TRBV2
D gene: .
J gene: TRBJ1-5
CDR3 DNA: TGTGCCAGCAGTGTACAGGGCGAGCAGCCCCAGCATTTT
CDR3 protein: CASSVQGEQPQHF

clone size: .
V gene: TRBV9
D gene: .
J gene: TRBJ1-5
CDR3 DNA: TGTGCCAGCAGCGACAGACAGAGCAATCAGCCCCAGCATTTT
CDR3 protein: CASSDRQSNQPQHF

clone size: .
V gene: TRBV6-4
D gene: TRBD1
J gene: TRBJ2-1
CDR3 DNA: TGTGCCAGCAGGGGGGACAGGGACTCCTACAATGAGCAGTTCTTC
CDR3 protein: CASRGDRDSYNEQFF

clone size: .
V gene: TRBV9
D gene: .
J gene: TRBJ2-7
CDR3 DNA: TGTGCCAGCAGCGTAACAGGGGGGGCCTACGAGCAGTACTTC
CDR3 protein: CASSVTGGAYEQYF

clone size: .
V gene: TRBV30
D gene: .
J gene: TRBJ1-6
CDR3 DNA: TGTGCCTGGAGTCCGAAGACACCATATAATTCACCCCTCCACTTT
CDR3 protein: CAWSPKTPYNSPLHF

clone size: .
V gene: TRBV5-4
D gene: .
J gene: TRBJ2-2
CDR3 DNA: TGTGCCAGCAGCGTGACTTCTGGGGAGCTGTTTTTT
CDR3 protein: CASSVTSGELFF

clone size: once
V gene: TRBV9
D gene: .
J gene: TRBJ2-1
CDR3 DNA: TGTGCCAGCAGCGTAGGAGTGGGGTTGGGGGATGAGCAGTTCTTC
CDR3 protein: CASSVGVGLGDEQFF

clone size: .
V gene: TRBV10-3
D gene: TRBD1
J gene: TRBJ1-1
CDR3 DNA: TGTGCCATAAAGACAGGGGAGTTCACTGAAGCTTTCTTT
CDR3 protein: CAIKTGEFTEAFF

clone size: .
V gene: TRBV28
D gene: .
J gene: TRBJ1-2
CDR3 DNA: TGTGCCAGCAGTCCCGGCGATGCTGCTAACTATGGCTACACCTTC
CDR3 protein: CASSPGDAANYGYTF

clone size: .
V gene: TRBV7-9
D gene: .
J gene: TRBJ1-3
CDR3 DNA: TGTGCCAGCAGATCGTCAGGAAACACCATATATTTT
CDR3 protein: CASRSSGNTIYF

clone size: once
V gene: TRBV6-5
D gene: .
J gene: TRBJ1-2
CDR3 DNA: TGTGCCAGCAGTCTTACAAGGTCCTACTATGGCTACACCTTC
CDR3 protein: CASSLTRSYYGYTF

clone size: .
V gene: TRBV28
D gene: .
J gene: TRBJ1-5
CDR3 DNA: TGTGCCAGCAGTTTACGGGCAGGTCAGCCCCAGCATTTT
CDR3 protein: CASSLRAGQPQHF

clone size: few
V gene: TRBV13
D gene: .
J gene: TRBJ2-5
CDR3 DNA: TGTGCCAGCAGCCCACCGACGAGGGGTGTGGAGACCCAGTACTTC
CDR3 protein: CASSPPTRGVETQYF